Given below is one T cell receptor beta chain in context. Its antigen remains unidentified. Base qualities are not provided; no much larger clone lies one nucleotide away. This specimen belongs to a study of radiation and T cells in renal cell carcinoma (dated by TCRdb to about 2020). With regard to the full study: Samples came from a clinical trial, in which primary renal cell carcinomas received 15 Gy stereotactic body radiation therapy followed by nephrectomy 4 weeks later. TCR beta sequencing covered 50 to 55 samples in total, comprising approximately 25 tumors and roughly 27 peripheral blood samples. Across all 50 or so samples, under 5 million unique CDR3 nucleotide sequences, encoding 2,658,974 unique CDR3 amino acid sequences, were identified.

The time point label on this specimen signifies: blood 2 weeks post-SBRT. This specimen's treatment or condition label, per the study, means: 15 Gy SBRT to primary tumor, nephrectomy 4 weeks later. To track tumor-enriched clonotypes, serial peripheral blood was sampled from radiation-treated patients at baseline and at 2 weeks and 4 weeks after SBRT. Every patient's renal cell carcinoma showed clear cell pathology. The QIAamp DNA Blood Mini Kit (Qiagen) was used to prepare genomic DNA for TCR sequencing. Only samples passing all quality control checks were included in the analyses. What the study reported, not specific to this receptor: Because no pretreatment tumor biopsies were available, whether clonotypes were present in the tumor at baseline could not be determined. In blood, the top tumor clonotypes increased from baseline to 2 weeks after radiation and then shrank by 4 weeks, which suggests a temporary expansion of tumor-resident clones. Dynamics of the blood repertoire were not tracked past 4 weeks after treatment. With a single-armed trial design, the study had no way to address how radiation dose or scheduling affects the TCR repertoire.

As encoded in the germline V gene (reference sequence), CDR1 is WNHNN while CDR2 is SYGVQD. The junction shows trimming of 0 bases on V and 5 bases on J, plus 14 bases between the germline ends. Including cysteine and phenylalanine, the CDR3 has 15 amino acids. Only the CDR3 portion is preserved as DNA: 45 bases, with reading frame beginning at the first base. TCR beta libraries were generated from genomic DNA with the immunoSEQ kit, following the manufacturer's recommendations. To prepare the libraries, a first multiplex PCR with proprietary primers was run, followed by a second PCR that added unique barcodes, and a bead cleanup was done after each round. A kit-provided positive control reaction and a negative control reaction were included in every sample batch. The final libraries underwent checking on an Agilent 4200 TapeStation D1000 ScreenTape, volumetric pooling, and quantification by qPCR. Sequencing was performed on an Illumina NextSeq500 using a MidOutput 150-cycle cartridge, with 156 Read1 cycles, 15 Index1 cycles, and the kit custom primers. The pooled library was loaded at 0.9 to 1 pM with a 20% PhiX control spike-in. The original pipeline was this. Vendor-processed data were analyzed in R, with a clonotype defined as all T cells sharing the same CDR3 nucleotide sequence. For clone abundance analyses, frequencies were normalized to the 10,000 most abundant clones per sample. Public T cell clones, averaging fewer than five per sample, were removed before analysis. An abundance difference of at least 32-fold between compartments was the criterion for calling clonotypes tumor-enriched or baseline blood-enriched. A beta-binomial differential abundance model was used to identify clonotypes that expanded or contracted between blood time points. Tumor-blood repertoire similarity was measured with the Baroni-Urbani and Buser coefficient, and group comparisons used two-tailed Wilcoxon tests in R. The clones in this table, taken by TCRdb from immuneACCESS, are in-frame only. Not every clone is retained; where verified, under half of the shortfall comes from an unresolved V gene, and the cause of the rest is unknown. Clonal size and the V and J genes are those of that table, whereas D and trimming came from the DNA. This sample holds tens of thousands of clones; approximately 86% were observed only once. Of the sample, about 22% is held by the ten largest clones.

The sequence links TRBV10-1 to TRBJ2-7, with an unclear D gene assignment. Sample: blood, taken from a patient whose treatment included radiotherapy and nephrectomy. This clonotype was sampled from a woman aged 45-60 years with renal cell carcinoma. The encoded CDR3 is CASSESISPADEQYF. The base sequence is TGCGCCAGCAGTGAGTCGATCAGTCCTGCAGACGAGCAGTACTTC.